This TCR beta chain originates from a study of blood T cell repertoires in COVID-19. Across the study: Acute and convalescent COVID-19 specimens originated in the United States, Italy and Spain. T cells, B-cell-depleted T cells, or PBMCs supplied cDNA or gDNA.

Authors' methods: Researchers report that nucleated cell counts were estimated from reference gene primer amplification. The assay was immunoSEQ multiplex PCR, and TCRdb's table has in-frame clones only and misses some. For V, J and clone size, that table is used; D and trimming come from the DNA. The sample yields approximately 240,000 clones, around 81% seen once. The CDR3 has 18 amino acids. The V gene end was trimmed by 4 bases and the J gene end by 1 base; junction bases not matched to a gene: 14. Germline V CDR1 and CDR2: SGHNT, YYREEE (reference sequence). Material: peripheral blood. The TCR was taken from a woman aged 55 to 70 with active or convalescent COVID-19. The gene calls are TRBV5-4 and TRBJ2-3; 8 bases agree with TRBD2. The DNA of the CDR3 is TGTGCCAGCAGCCCGACACTTAACGGGGGGGGTGGCACAGATACGCAGTATTTT. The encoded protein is CASSPTLNGGGGTDTQYF.